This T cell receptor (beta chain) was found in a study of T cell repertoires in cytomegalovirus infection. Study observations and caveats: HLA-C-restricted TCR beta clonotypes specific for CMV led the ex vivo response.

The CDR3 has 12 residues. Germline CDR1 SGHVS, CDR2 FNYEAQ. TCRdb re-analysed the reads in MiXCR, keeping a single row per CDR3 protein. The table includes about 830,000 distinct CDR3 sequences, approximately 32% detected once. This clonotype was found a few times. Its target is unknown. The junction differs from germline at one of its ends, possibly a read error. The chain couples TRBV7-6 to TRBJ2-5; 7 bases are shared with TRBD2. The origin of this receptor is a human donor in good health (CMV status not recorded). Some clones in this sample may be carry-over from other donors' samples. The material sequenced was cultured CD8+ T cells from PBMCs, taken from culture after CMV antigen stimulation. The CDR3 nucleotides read TGTGCTAGCAGCTTAGCGGGTGCGGCCCAGTACTTC. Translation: CASSLAGAAQYF.